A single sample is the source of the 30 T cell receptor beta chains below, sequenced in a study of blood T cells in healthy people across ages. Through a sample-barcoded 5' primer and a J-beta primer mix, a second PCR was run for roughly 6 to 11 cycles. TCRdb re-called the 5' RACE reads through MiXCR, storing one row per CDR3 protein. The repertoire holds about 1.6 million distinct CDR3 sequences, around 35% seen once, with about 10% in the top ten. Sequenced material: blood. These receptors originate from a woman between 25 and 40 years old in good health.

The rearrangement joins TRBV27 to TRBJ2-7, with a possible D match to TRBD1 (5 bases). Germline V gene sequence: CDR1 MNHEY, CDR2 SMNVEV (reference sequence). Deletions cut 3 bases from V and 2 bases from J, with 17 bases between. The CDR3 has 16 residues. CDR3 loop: CASSFSLGDRTYEQYF. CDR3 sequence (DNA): TGTGCCAGCAGTTTTTCCCTAGGTGACAGAACCTACGAGCAGTACTTC.

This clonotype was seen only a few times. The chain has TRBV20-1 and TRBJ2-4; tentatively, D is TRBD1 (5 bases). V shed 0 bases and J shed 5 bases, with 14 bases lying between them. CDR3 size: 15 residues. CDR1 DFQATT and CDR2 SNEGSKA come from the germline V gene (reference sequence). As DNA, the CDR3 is TGCAGTGCTAGAGATCGGGTTGACAGCGAAAACATTCAGTACTTC. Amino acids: CSARDRVDSENIQYF.

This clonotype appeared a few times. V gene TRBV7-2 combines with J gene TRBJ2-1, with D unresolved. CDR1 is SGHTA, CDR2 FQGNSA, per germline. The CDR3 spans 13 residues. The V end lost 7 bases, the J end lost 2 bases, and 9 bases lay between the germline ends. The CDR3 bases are TGTGCCAGCAAGACGCCGACCTACAATGAGCAGTTCTTC. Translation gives CASKTPTYNEQFF.

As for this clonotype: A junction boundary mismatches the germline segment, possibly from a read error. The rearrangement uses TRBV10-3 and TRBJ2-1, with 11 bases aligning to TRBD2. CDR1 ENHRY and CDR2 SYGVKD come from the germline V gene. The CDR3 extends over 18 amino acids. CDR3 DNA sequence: TGTGCCATCAGTGAGTCGCGGTCTAGCGGGGGGATTTACAATGAGCGGTTCTTC. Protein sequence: CAISESRSSGGIYNERFF.

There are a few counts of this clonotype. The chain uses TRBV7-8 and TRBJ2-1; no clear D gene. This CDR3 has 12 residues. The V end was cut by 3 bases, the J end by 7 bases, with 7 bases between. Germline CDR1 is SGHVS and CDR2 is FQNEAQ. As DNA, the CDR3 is TGTGCCAGCAGCTTGATCAGGAATGAGCAGTTCTTC. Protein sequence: CASSLIRNEQFF.

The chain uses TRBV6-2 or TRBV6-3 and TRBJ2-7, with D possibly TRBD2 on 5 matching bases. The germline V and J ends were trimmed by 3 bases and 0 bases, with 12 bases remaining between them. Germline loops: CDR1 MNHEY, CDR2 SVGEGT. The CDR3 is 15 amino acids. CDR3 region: CASSYGWEFSYEQYF. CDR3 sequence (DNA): TGTGCCAGCAGTTATGGATGGGAGTTCTCCTACGAGCAGTACTTC.

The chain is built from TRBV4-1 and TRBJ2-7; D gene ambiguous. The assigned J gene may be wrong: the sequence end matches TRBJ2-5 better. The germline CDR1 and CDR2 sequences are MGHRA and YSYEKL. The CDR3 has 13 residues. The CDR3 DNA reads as TGCGCCAGCAGCCAAGGATTCCCGGGGACCCAGTACTTC. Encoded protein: CASSQGFPGTQYF.

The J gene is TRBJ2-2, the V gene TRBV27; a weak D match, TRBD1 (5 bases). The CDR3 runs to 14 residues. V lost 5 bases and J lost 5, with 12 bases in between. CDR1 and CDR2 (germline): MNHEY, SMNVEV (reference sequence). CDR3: CASSRGIFTGELFF. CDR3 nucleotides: TGTGCCAGCAGTAGGGGTATCTTTACCGGGGAGCTGTTTTTT.

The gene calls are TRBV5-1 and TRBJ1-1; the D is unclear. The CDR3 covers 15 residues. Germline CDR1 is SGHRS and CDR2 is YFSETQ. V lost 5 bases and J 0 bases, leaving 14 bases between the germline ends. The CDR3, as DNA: TGCGCCAGCAGTTACGACGACCCCTTGAACACTGAAGCTTTCTTT. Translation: CASSYDDPLNTEAFF.

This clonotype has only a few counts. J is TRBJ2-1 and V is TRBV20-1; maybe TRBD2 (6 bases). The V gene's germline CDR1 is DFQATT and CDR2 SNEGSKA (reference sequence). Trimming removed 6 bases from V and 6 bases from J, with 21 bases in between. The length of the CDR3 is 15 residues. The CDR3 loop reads CSAHAWGDEGNEQFF. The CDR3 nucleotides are TGCAGTGCCCACGCCTGGGGGGACGAAGGCAATGAGCAGTTCTTC.

CDR3 DNA sequence: TGTGCCAGCAGCTTAGCCGCCTTTCTGTCCGCCTCCTACGAGCAGTACTTC. It specifies CASSLAAFLSASYEQYF. The chain is built from TRBV7-9 and TRBJ2-7; D gene uncertain. The CDR3 sequence is 17 residues long. Trimming removed 0 bases at V and 0 bases at J, with 15 bases between. Germline V gene data show CDR1 as SEHNR and CDR2 as FQNEAQ (reference sequence).

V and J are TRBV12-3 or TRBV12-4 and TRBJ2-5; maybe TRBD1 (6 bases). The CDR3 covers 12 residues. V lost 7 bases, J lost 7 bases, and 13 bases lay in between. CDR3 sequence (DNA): TGTGCCAGCACCACATTAGGGGGGACCCAGTACTTC. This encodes CASTTLGGTQYF.

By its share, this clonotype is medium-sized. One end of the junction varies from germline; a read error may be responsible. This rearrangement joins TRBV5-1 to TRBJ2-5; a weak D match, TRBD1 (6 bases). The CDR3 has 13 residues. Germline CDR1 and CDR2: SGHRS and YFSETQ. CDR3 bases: TGTGCCAGCAGTTTACAGGGAAGGGAGACCCAGTACTTC. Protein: CASSLQGRETQYF.

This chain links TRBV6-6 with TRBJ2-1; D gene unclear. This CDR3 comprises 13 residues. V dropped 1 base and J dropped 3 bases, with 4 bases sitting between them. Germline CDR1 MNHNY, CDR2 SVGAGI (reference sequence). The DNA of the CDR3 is TGTGCCAGCAGTTACTTATTCTACAATGAGCAGTTCTTC. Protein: CASSYLFYNEQFF.

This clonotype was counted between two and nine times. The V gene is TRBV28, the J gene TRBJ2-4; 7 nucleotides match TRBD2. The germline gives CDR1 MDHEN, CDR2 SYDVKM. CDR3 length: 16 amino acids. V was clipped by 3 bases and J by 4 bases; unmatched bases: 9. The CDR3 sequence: CASSLQREGLKNIQYF. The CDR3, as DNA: TGTGCCAGCAGTTTGCAAAGGGAGGGTTTAAAAAACATTCAGTACTTC.

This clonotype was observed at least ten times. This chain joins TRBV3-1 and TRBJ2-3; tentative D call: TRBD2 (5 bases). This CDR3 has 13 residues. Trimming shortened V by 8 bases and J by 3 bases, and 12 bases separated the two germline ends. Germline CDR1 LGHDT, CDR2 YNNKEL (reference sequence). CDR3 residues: CASRLEGTDTQYF. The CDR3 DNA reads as TGTGCCAGCCGACTCGAGGGAACAGATACGCAGTATTTT.

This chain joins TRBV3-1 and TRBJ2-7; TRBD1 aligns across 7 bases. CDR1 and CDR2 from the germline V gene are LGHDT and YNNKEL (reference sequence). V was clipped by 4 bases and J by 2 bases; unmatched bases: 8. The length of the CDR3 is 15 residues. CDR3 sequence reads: CASSPSSTGTYEQYF. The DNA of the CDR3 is TGTGCCAGCAGCCCGTCTTCGACAGGGACCTACGAGCAGTACTTC.

The DNA for the CDR3 is TGTGCCAGCAGTAGGACAGGCCACACAGATACGCAGTATTTT. Amino acid sequence: CASSRTGHTDTQYF. This sequence joins TRBV6-5 and TRBJ2-3; 7 nucleotides align to TRBD1. V lost 5 bases to trimming and J lost 2 bases; unmatched junction nucleotides: 4. Germline CDR1 is MNHEY and CDR2 is SVGAGI. The CDR3 length is 14 residues.

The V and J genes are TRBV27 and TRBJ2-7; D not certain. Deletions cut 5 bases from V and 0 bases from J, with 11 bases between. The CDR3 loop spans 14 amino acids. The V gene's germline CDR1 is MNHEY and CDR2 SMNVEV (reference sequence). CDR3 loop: CASSPAAPSYEQYF. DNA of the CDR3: TGTGCCAGCAGTCCCGCGGCGCCCTCCTACGAGCAGTACTTC.

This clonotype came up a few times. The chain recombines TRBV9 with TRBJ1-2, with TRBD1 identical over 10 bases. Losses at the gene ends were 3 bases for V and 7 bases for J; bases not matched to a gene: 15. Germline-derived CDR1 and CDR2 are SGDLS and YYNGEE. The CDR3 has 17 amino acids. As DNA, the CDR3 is TGTGCCAGCAGCGCGTCGAAGACAGGGGGCAATATCAGTGGCTACACCTTC. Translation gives CASSASKTGGNISGYTF.

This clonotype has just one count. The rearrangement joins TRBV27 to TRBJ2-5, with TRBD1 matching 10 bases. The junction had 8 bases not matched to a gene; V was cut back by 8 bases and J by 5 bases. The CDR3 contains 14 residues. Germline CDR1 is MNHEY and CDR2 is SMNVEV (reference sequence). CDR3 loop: CASARQGAVETQYF. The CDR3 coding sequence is TGTGCCAGCGCCAGACAGGGGGCGGTGGAGACCCAGTACTTC.

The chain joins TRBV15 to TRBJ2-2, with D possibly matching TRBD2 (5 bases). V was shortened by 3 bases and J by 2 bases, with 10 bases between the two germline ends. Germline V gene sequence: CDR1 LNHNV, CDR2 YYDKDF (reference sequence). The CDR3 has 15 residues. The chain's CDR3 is CATSRRGPNTGELFF. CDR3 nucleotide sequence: TGTGCCACCAGCAGGCGCGGGCCCAACACCGGGGAGCTGTTTTTT.

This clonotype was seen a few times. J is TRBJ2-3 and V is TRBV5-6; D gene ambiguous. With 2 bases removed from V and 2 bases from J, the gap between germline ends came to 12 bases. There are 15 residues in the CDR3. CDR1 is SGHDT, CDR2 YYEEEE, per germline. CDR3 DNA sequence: TGTGCCAGCAGCTTCACTGGACGGACCACAGATACGCAGTATTTT. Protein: CASSFTGRTTDTQYF.

Here the CDR3 reads CASSESGTGGGYTF. The CDR3 DNA sequence: TGTGCCAGCAGTGAATCCGGGACAGGGGGGGGCTACACCTTC. V is TRBV2 and J is TRBJ1-2; 11 positions agree with TRBD1. CDR3 length equals 14 residues. Germline assignment: CDR1 SNHLY and CDR2 FYNNEI. V lost 2 bases and J lost 8; bases outside the gene matches: 4. Full variable domain (remainder filled in from reference TRBV2 and TRBJ1-2): EPEVTQTPSHQVTQMGQEVILRCVPISNHLYFYWYRQILGQKVEFLVSFYNNEISEKSEIFDDQFSVERPDGSNFTLKIRSTKLEDSAMYFCASSESGTGGGYTFGSGTRLTVV.

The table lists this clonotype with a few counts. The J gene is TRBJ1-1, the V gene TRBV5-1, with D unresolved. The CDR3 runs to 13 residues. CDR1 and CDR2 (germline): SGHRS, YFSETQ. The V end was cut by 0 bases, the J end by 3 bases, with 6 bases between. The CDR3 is CASSLEVYTEAFF. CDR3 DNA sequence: TGCGCCAGCAGCTTGGAAGTTTACACTGAAGCTTTCTTT.

The CDR3 DNA is TGCAGCGTCCGGGACAGGGGGTCTAGCACTGAAGCTTTCTTT. Protein sequence: CSVRDRGSSTEAFF. This chain uses TRBV29-1 with TRBJ1-1; 11 bases agree with TRBD1. Germline V gene lookup returns CDR1 SQVTM and CDR2 ANQGSEA. Trimming at V came to 6 bases and at J to 4 bases, leaving 7 bases not matched to a gene. This CDR3 is 14 amino acids long.

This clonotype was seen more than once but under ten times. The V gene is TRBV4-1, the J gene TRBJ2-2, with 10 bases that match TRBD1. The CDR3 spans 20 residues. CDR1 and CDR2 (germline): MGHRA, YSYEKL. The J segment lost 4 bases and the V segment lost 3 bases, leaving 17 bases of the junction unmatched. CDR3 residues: CASSHGPGQGWMRGTGELFF. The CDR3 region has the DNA TGCGCCAGCAGCCATGGTCCGGGACAGGGGTGGATGCGGGGCACCGGGGAGCTGTTTTTT.

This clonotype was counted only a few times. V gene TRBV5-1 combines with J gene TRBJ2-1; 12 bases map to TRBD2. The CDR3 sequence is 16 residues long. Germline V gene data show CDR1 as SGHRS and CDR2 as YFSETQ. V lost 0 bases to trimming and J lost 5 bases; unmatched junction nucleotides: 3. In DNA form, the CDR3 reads TGCGCCAGCAGCTTGGGACTAGCGGGAGTCCACAATGAGCAGTTCTTC. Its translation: CASSLGLAGVHNEQFF.

The chain's CDR3 is CASSKGLAGGPHEQYF. CDR3 in DNA: TGTGCCAGCAGCAAGGGGCTAGCGGGGGGGCCGCACGAGCAGTACTTC. V is TRBV21-1 and J is TRBJ2-7; the table assigns TRBD2, which was not confirmed against the DNA. TRBV21-1 is a listed pseudogene. This CDR3 contains 16 residues.

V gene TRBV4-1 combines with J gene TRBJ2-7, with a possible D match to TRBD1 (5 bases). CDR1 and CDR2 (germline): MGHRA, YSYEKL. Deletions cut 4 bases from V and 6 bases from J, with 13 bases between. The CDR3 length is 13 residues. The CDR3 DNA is TGCGCCAGCAGCCTGGTGACAGACCTCGAGCAGTACTTC. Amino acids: CASSLVTDLEQYF.